These 22 T cell receptor beta chains originate from one sample sequenced in a study of blood T cell repertoires in COVID-19. Sequenced by immunoSEQ multiplex PCR; TCRdb stores in-frame clones only, minus some. The sample lists 240,000 or so clones, roughly nine tenths occurring once. Sequenced material: peripheral blood. These receptors all stem from a man aged 60 to 75 with acute or convalescent COVID-19.

Only one count was recorded for this clone. This sequence joins TRBV6-5 and TRBJ1-3; D gene unclear. From germline, CDR1 is MNHEY and CDR2 SVGAGI. The CDR3 consists of 15 residues. The V gene lost 2 bases and the J gene lost 2 bases, with 10 bases spanning the gap. CDR3 DNA: TGTGCCAGCAGTTACGGGAGGGCACCTGGAAACACCATATATTTT. Amino acids: CASSYGRAPGNTIYF.

The genes are TRBV7-8 and TRBJ2-2; D gene uncertain. The CDR3 extends over 14 amino acids. The germline V gene has CDR1 SGHVS and CDR2 FQNEAQ. V gave up 0 bases and J gave up 6 bases, with 8 bases separating them. In DNA form, the CDR3 reads TGTGCCAGCAGCTTAGCCTCCAGCGCCGGGGAGCTGTTTTTT. Its translation: CASSLASSAGELFF.

The chain carries TRBV28 and TRBJ1-5, with D maybe TRBD1 (5 bases). V was cut by 7 bases and J by 3 bases, with 16 bases left in between. Germline lookup yields CDR1 MDHEN and CDR2 SYDVKM. The CDR3 covers 15 residues. The CDR3 DNA is TGTGCCAGCACCTTGGGGGGTAGGGTCAATCAGCCCCAGCATTTT. This sequence encodes CASTLGGRVNQPQHF.

This clone was seen a single time. The J gene is TRBJ1-1, the V gene TRBV5-5; D is unclear. This CDR3 has 11 amino acids. Germline V gene data show CDR1 as SGHKS and CDR2 as YYEKEE (reference sequence). Trimming cost V 0 bases and J 9 bases, with 6 bases left between them. The CDR3 coding sequence is TGTGCCAGCAGCTTGGCGGGTAAAGCTTTCTTT. It encodes CASSLAGKAFF.

Details on this clone: Other DNA variants within this sample encode the same CDR3. The V gene is TRBV9, the J gene TRBJ2-5, with D possibly being TRBD2 (5 bases). V dropped 0 bases and J dropped 0 bases, with 6 bases sitting between them. This CDR3 is built from 14 residues. Germline values: CDR1 SGDLS, CDR2 YYNGEE. The CDR3 DNA follows: TGTGCCAGCAGCGTAGGCGGGTACCAAGAGACCCAGTACTTC. It is translated as CASSVGGYQETQYF.

The chain joins TRBV18 to TRBJ2-3; 11 bases are shared with TRBD1. The trim removed 2 bases at V and 9 bases at J, leaving 1 base unmatched. This CDR3 has 13 residues. Germline V gene data show CDR1 as KGHSH and CDR2 as LQKENI. The CDR3 is CASSPRDRGTQYF. In nucleotides, the CDR3 is TGTGCCAGCTCACCAAGGGACAGGGGGACGCAGTATTTT.

The genes are TRBV19 and TRBJ2-7; 9 nucleotides match TRBD2. CDR1 is LNHDA and CDR2 is SQIVND in the germline V gene (reference sequence). The length of the CDR3 is 18 residues. J gave up 5 bases and V 5 bases, and 19 bases lay outside the gene matches. In DNA form, the CDR3 reads TGTGCCAGTAGTTCAAGGGCTGTGGTGAGCGGGAGGTCCCACGAGCAGTACTTC. Residues: CASSSRAVVSGRSHEQYF.

V is TRBV5-1 and J is TRBJ2-2; D not certain. Looked up from germline, CDR1 is SGHRS and CDR2 is YFSETQ. CDR3 length: 13 residues. V was shortened by 3 bases and J by 3 bases, with 6 bases between the two germline ends. CDR3 coding DNA: TGCGCCAGCAGCTCCGGGTACACCGGGGAGCTGTTTTTT. Translating it yields CASSSGYTGELFF.

The chain employs TRBV4-3 and TRBJ2-3; tentatively, D is TRBD2 (5 bases). The V and J ends lost 0 bases and 5 bases respectively, with 12 bases between them. Germline V lookup: CDR1 LGHNA, CDR2 YSLEER. The CDR3 runs 15 residues. This chain's CDR3 is CASSQDRVAIDTQYF. In DNA form, the CDR3 reads TGCGCCAGCAGCCAAGATAGGGTAGCGATAGATACGCAGTATTTT.

The chain recombines TRBV7-2 with TRBJ1-2; the D gene is possibly TRBD1 (5 bases). CDR3 length equals 16 residues. Germline CDR1 and CDR2: SGHTA and FQGNSA. The V end was cut by 0 bases, the J end by 5 bases, with 16 bases between. The CDR3 protein is CASSLAEFKRGYGYTF. Here the CDR3 DNA reads TGTGCCAGCAGCTTAGCGGAGTTTAAGCGGGGGTATGGCTACACCTTC.

The chain carries TRBV5-4 and TRBJ1-1; 9 bases are a match to TRBD1. CDR3 size: 15 residues. Germline CDR1 reads SGHNT; CDR2 reads YYREEE (reference sequence). V was clipped by 5 bases and J by 1 base; unmatched bases: 6. The CDR3 DNA is TGTGCCAGCAGTCAAGGACAGGGGTGGAACACTGAAGCTTTCTTT. Its translation: CASSQGQGWNTEAFF.

This chain links TRBV12-3 or TRBV12-4 with TRBJ1-5; perhaps TRBD1 as D (6 bases). Trimming stripped 4 bases from V and 7 bases from J, with 11 bases between. This CDR3 contains 13 residues. The CDR3 loop is CASSSRRGQPQHF. The CDR3 region has the DNA TGTGCCAGCAGTTCACGCAGGGGACAGCCCCAGCATTTT.

The rearrangement uses TRBV5-6 and TRBJ2-5; TRBD2 matches at 9 bases. The CDR3 runs to 14 residues. Germline V lookup: CDR1 SGHDT, CDR2 YYEEEE. Germline trimming cut 2 bases from V and 3 bases from J; bases unmatched to any gene: 2. CDR3 coding DNA: TGTGCCAGCAGCTTTAGCGGGAGTAAAGAGACCCAGTACTTC. Translating gives CASSFSGSKETQYF.

The V gene is TRBV4-2, the J gene TRBJ2-7; D might be TRBD2 (6 bases). This CDR3 contains 13 residues. V shed 4 bases and J shed 3 bases, with 10 bases lying between them. The germline gives CDR1 LGHNA, CDR2 YNFKEQ. CDR3 sequence (DNA): TGTGCCAGCAGCCTCGGGACTGACTACGAGCAGTACTTC. It translates to CASSLGTDYEQYF.

The V call is TRBV27, the J call TRBJ1-1; D may be TRBD1 (5 bases). The CDR3 runs to 15 residues. Germline CDR1 and CDR2: MNHEY and SMNVEV (reference sequence). V lost 4 bases and J lost 0, with 12 bases in between. The CDR3 sequence: CASSSRRGMNTEAFF. The CDR3 region has the DNA TGTGCCAGCAGTTCTCGACGGGGGATGAACACTGAAGCTTTCTTT.

The rearrangement links TRBV4-3 to TRBJ2-5; TRBD2 matches at 7 bases. CDR1 and CDR2 (germline): LGHNA, YSLEER. The CDR3 covers 14 residues. The V gene end was trimmed by 4 bases and the J gene end by 5 bases; junction bases not matched to a gene: 7. CDR3 sequence: CASSRHVGGETQYF. DNA for the CDR3: TGCGCCAGCAGCCGACACGTCGGGGGGGAGACCCAGTACTTC.

The rearrangement joins TRBV6-5 to TRBJ1-4, with TRBD1 as a possible D gene (6 bases). The CDR3 contains 13 residues. V lost 10 bases to trimming and J lost 7 bases, with 16 bases between them. CDR1 MNHEY and CDR2 SVGAGI come from the germline V gene. CDR3 protein: CAIEGVGSEKLFF. The CDR3 DNA reads TGTGCCATCGAGGGGGTGGGAAGTGAAAAACTGTTTTTT.

The chain recombines TRBV7-9 with TRBJ1-1; the D is unclear. The CDR3 totals 16 residues. V was clipped by 5 bases and J by 4 bases, with 20 bases between them. Germline CDR1 reads SEHNR; CDR2 reads FQNEAQ (reference sequence). The CDR3 protein is CASSRRAGPKATEAFF. The CDR3 DNA follows: TGTGCCAGCAGCCGCCGGGCGGGCCCAAAGGCCACTGAAGCTTTCTTT. Complete variable domain (other parts from reference TRBV7-9 and TRBJ1-1): DTGVSQNPRHKITKRGQNVTFRCDPISEHNRLYWYRQTLGQGPEFLTYFQNEAQLEKSRLLSDRFSAERPKGSFSTLEIQRTEQGDSAMYLCASSRRAGPKATEAFFGQGTRLTVV.

J is TRBJ2-2 and V is TRBV25-1; D remains ambiguous. The V and J ends lost 2 bases and 2 bases respectively, with 12 bases between them. Germline-derived CDR1 and CDR2 are MGHDK and SYGVNS. There are 16 residues in the CDR3. The CDR3 sequence: CASSEGALYNTGELFF. The CDR3 nucleotides are TGTGCCAGCAGTGAAGGTGCCCTATATAACACCGGGGAGCTGTTTTTT.

This clone was seen just once. The gene calls are TRBV11-2 and TRBJ1-2; 7 bases fit TRBD1. This CDR3 contains 15 residues. Trimming at V came to 5 bases and at J to 4 bases, leaving 10 bases not matched to a gene. Germline lookup yields CDR1 SGHAT and CDR2 FQNNGV. CDR3 DNA: TGTGCCAGCAGCCATAACCGGGACAGAGTCTATGGCTACACCTTC. Encoded protein: CASSHNRDRVYGYTF.

Written as DNA, the CDR3 is TGTGCCATTCCGGGACTAGCTTCGAATGAGCAGTTCTTC. Amino acids: CAIPGLASNEQFF. The rearrangement links TRBV6-5 to TRBJ2-1, with TRBD2 matching 9 bases. The trim removed 10 bases at V and 7 bases at J, leaving 8 bases unmatched. The CDR3 spans 13 residues. Germline values: CDR1 MNHEY, CDR2 SVGAGI.

The rearrangement joins TRBV24-1 to TRBJ2-1, with 9 bases matching TRBD1. Per germline, CDR1 KGHDR and CDR2 SFDVKD. The J segment lost 10 bases and the V segment lost 7 bases, leaving 4 bases of the junction unmatched. CDR3 length equals 12 residues. CDR3 residues: CATRATGGEQFF. CDR3 DNA sequence: TGTGCCACCAGGGCGACAGGGGGGGAGCAGTTCTTC.